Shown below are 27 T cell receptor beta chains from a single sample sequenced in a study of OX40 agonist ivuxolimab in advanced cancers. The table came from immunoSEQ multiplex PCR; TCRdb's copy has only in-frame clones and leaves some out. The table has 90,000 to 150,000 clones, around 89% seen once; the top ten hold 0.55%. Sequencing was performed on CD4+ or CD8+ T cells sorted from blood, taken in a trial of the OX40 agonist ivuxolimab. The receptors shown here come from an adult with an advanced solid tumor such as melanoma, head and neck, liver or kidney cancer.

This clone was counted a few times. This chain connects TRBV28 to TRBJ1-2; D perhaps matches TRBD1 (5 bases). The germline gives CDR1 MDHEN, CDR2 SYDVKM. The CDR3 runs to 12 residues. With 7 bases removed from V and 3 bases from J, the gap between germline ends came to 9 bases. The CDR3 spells CASTEGYYGYTF. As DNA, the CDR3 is TGTGCCAGCACCGAGGGGTACTATGGCTACACCTTC.

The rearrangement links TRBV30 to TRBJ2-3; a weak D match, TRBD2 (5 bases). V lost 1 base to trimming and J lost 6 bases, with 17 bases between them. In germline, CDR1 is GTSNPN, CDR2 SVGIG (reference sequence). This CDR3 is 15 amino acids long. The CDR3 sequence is CAWSGPSNLVDTQYF. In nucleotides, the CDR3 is TGTGCCTGGAGTGGCCCTAGCAACCTTGTGGATACGCAGTATTTT. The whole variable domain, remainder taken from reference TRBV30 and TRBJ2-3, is SQTIHQWPATLVQPVGSPLSLECTVEGTSNPNLYWYRQAAGRGLQLLFYSVGIGQISSEVPQNLSASRPQDRQFILSSKKLLLSDSGFYLCAWSGPSNLVDTQYFGPGTRLTVL.

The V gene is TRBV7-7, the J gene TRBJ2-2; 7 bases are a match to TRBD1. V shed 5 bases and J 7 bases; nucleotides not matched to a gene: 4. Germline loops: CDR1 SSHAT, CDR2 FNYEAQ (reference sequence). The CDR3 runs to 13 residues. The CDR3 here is CASSRQGDGELFF. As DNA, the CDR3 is TGTGCCAGCAGCCGACAGGGCGACGGGGAGCTGTTTTTT.

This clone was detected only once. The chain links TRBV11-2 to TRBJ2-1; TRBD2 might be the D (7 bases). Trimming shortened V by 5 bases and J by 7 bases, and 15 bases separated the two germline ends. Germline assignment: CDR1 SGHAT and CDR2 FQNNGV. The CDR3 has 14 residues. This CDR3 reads CASSPRGRGNEQFF. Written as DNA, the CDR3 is TGTGCCAGCAGCCCTCGAGGGAGGGGGAATGAGCAGTTCTTC.

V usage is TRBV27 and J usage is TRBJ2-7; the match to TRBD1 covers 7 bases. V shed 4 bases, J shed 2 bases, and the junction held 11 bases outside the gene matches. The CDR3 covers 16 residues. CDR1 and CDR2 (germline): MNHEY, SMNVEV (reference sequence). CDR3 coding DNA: TGTGCCAGCAGTTCTAGGACAGGCCACCACCCCTACGAGCAGTACTTC. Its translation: CASSSRTGHHPYEQYF.

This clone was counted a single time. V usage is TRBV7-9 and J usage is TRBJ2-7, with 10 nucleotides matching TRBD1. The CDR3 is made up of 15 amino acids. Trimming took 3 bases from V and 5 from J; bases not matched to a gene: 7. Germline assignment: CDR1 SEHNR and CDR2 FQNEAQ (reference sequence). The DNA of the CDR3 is TGTGCCAGCAGCTTTGAGACAGGGGGCCGGGACGAGCAGTACTTC. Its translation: CASSFETGGRDEQYF.

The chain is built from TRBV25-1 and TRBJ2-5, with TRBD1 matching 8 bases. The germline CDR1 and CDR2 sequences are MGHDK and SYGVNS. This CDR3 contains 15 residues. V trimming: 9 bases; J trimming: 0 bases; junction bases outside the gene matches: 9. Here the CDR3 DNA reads TGTGCCAGTAAGACGGGACAGGCGTACCAAGAGACCCAGTACTTC. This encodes CASKTGQAYQETQYF.

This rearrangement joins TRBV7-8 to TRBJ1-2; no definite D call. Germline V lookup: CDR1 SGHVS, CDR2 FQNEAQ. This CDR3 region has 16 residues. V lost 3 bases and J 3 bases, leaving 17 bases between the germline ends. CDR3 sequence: CASSFRWRTADYGYTF. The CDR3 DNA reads TGTGCCAGCAGCTTTCGATGGAGGACGGCGGACTATGGCTACACCTTC.

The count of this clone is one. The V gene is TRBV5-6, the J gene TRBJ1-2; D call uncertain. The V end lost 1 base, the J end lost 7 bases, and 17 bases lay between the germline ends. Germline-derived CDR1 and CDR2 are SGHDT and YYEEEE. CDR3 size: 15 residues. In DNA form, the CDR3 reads TGTGCCAGCAGCTTGAATTCTTGGTTAGTTACTGGCTACACCTTC. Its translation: CASSLNSWLVTGYTF.

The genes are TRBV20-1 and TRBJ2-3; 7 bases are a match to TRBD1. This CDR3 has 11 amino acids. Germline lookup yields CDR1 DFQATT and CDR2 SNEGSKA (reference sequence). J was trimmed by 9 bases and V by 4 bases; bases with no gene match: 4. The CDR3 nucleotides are TGCAGTGCTACACAGGGGATAACGCAGTATTTT. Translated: CSATQGITQYF.

The CDR3 reads CASSQRGGATNEKLFF. DNA of the CDR3: TGCGCCAGCAGCCAAAGGGGGGGAGCAACTAATGAAAAACTGTTTTTT. This chain connects TRBV4-3 to TRBJ1-4; a weak D match, TRBD1 (6 bases). Germline CDR1 reads LGHNA; CDR2 reads YSLEER. V dropped 2 bases and J dropped 0 bases, with 10 bases sitting between them. The CDR3 spans 16 residues.

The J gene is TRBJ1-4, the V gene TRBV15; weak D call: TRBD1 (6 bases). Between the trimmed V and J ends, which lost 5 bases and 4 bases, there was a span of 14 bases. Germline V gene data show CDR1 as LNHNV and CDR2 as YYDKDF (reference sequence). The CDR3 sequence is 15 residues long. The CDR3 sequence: CATSPGAGYNEKLFF. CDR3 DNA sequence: TGTGCCACCAGCCCAGGGGCAGGTTATAATGAAAAACTGTTTTTT.

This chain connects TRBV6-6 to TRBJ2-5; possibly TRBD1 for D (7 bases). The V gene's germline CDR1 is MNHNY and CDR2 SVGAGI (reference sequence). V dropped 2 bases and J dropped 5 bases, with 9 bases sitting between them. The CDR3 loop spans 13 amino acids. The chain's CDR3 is CASSYQGGETQYF. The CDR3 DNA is TGTGCCAGCAGTTACCAGGGGGGCGAGACCCAGTACTTC.

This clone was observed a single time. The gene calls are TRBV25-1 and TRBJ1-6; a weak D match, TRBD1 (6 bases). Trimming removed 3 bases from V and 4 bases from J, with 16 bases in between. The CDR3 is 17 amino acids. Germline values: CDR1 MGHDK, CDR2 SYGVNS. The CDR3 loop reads CASSEAGHNLYNSPLHF. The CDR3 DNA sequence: TGTGCCAGCAGTGAGGCGGGACACAACCTTTATAATTCACCCCTCCACTTT.

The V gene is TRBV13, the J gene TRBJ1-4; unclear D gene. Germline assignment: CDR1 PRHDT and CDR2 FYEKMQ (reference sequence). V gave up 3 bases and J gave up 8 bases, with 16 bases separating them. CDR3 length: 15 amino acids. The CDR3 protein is CASSFLKGFREKLFF. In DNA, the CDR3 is TGTGCCAGCAGCTTTTTGAAAGGGTTCCGGGAAAAACTGTTTTTT.

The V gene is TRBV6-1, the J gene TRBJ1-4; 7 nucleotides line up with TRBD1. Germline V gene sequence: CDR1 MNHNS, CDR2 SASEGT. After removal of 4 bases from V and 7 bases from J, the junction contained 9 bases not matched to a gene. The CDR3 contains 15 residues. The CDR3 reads CASSARQGQGEKLFF. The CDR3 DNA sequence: TGTGCCAGCAGTGCCAGACAGGGCCAGGGTGAAAAACTGTTTTTT.

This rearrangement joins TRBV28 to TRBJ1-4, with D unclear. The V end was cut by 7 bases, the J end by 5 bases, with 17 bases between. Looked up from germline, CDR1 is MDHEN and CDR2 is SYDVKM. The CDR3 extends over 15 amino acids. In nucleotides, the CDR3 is TGTGCCAGCAAAAGGCACGGCCAGACAAATGAAAAACTGTTTTTT. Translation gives CASKRHGQTNEKLFF.

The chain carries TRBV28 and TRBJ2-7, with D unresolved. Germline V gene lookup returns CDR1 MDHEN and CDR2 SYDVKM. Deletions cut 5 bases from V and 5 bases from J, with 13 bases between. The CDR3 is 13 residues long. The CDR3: CASSPPPGNEQYF. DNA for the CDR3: TGTGCCAGCAGTCCTCCTCCTGGGAACGAGCAGTACTTC.

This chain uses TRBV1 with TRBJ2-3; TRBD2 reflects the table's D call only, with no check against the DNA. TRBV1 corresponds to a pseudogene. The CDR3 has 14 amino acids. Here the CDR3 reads CTSKRSSEGDTQYF. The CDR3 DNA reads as TGCACCAGCAAGCGATCTAGCGAAGGAGATACGCAGTATTTT.

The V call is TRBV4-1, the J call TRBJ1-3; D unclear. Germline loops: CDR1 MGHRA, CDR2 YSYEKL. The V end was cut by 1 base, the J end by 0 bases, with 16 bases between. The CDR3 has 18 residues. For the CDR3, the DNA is TGCGCCAGCAGCCAAGGGATTGGAGGGATAAGCTCTGGAAACACCATATATTTT. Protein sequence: CASSQGIGGISSGNTIYF.

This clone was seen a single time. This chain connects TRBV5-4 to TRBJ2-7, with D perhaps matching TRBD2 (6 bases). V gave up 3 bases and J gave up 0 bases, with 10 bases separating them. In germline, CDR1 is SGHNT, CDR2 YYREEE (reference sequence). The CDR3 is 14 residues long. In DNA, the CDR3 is TGTGCCAGCAGCTGGGGAGGTAGCTCCTACGAGCAGTACTTC. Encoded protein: CASSWGGSSYEQYF.

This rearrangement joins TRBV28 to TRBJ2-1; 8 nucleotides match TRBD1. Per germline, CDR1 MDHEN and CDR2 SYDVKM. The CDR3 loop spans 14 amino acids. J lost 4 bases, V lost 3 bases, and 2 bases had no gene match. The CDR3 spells CASSFRDRYNEQFF. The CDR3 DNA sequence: TGTGCCAGCAGTTTTAGGGACAGGTACAATGAGCAGTTCTTC.

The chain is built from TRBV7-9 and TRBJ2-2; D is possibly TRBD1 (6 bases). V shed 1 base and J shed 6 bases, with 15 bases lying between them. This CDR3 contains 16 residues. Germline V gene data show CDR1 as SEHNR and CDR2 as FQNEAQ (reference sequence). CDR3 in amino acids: CASSLGTGGQPGELFF. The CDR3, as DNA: TGTGCCAGCAGCTTAGGGACGGGTGGACAGCCCGGGGAGCTGTTTTTT.

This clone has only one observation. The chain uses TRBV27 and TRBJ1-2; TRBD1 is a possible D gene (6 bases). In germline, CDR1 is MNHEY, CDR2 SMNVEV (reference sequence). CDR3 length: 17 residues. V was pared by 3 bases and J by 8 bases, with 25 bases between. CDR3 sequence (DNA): TGTGCCAGCAGTTTCGGGGGCTGGGAGGTGGGTCTTAGAGGCTACACCTTC. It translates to CASSFGGWEVGLRGYTF.

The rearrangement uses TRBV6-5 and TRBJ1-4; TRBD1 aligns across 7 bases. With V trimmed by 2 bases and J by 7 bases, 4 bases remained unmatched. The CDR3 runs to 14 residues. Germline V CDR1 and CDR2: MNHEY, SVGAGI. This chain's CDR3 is CASSYRGQGEKLFF. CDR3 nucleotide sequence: TGTGCCAGCAGTTACAGGGGGCAAGGTGAAAAACTGTTTTTT.

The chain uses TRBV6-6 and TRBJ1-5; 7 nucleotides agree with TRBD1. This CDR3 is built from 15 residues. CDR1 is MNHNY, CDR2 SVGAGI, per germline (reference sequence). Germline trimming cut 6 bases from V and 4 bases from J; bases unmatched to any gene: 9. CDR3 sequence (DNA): TGTGCCAGCAGATCGGGACAGTTAGCAAATCAGCCCCAGCATTTT. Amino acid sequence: CASRSGQLANQPQHF.

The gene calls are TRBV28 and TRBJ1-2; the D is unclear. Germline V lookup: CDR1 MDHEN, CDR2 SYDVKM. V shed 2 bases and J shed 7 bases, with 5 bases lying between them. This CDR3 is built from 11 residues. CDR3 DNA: TGTGCCAGCAGTTTACCGGTTGGCTACACCTTC. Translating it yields CASSLPVGYTF.